Only a few counts were recorded for the clone carrying this TCR beta chain. Its specificity is not known. V was cut by 2 bases and J by 8 bases, with 18 bases left in between. The CDR3 contains 15 residues. CDR1 is SGHTA, CDR2 FQGNSA, per germline. These data originate in a study of cytomegalovirus exposure and HLA in healthy donors. General study results and limits: Most TCR sequences proved rare, with some public TCRs found in many donors. Later work associated fewer than 20,000 TCR beta sequences with HLA alleles at 0.05 false discovery rate. With later analysis, a missense DCLRE1C variant became linked to TCR beta V- and J-gene trimming.

The primer mix had 60 Vbeta and 13 Jbeta primers. Sequenced by immunoSEQ multiplex PCR; TCRdb stores in-frame clones only, minus some. This table has 150,000 or so clones, roughly 70% appearing once. The sample was PBMCs. The genes are TRBV7-2 and TRBJ1-2, with D possibly being TRBD1 (5 bases). The TCR was taken from a man aged 35-49 years in good health and CMV-seropositive. This CDR3 is CASSLNRAGRGGYTF. Here the CDR3 DNA reads TGTGCCAGCAGCTTAAATAGGGCGGGGCGTGGAGGCTACACCTTC.